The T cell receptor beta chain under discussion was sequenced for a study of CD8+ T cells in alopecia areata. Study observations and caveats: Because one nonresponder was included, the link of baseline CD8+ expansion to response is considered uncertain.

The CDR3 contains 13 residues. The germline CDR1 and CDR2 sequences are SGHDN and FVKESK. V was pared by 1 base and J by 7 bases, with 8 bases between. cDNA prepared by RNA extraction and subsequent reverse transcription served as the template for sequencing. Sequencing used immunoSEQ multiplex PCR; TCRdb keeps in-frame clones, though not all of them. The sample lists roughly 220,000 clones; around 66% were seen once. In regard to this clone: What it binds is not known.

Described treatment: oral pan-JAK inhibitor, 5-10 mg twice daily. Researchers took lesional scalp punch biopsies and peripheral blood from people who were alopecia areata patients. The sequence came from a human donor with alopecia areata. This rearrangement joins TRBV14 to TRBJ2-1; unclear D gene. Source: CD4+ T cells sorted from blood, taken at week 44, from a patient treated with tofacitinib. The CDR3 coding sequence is TGTGCCAGCAGCCAAGCAATTAGGAATGAGCAGTTCTTC. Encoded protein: CASSQAIRNEQFF.